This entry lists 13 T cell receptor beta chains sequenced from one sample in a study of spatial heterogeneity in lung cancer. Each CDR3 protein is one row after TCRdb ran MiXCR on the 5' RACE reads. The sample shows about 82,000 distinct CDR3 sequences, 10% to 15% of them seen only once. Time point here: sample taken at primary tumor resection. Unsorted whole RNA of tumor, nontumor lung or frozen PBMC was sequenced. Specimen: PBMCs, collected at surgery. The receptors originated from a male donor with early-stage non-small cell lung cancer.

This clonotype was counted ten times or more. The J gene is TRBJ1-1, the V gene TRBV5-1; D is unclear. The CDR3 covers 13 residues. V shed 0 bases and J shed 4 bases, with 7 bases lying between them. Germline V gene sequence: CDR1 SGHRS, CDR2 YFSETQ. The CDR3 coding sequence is TGCGCCAGCAGCTTGGTAGCGGGCACTGAAGCTTTCTTT. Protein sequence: CASSLVAGTEAFF.

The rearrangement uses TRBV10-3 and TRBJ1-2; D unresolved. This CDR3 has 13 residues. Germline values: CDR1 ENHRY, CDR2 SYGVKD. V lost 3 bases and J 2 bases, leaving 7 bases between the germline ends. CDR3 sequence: CAISESLNYGYTF. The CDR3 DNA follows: TGTGCCATCAGTGAAAGCTTAAACTATGGCTACACCTTC.

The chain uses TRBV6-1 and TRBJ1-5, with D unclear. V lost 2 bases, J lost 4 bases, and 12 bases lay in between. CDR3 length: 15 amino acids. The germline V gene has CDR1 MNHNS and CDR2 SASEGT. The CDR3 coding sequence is TGTGCCAGCAGTGAACAACTGGGAGGGAATCAGCCCCAGCATTTT. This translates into CASSEQLGGNQPQHF.

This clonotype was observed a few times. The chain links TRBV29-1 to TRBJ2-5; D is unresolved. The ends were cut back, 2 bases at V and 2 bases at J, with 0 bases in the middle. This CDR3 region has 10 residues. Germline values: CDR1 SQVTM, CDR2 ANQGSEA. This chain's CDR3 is CSVEQETQYF. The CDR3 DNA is TGCAGCGTTGAACAAGAGACCCAGTACTTC.

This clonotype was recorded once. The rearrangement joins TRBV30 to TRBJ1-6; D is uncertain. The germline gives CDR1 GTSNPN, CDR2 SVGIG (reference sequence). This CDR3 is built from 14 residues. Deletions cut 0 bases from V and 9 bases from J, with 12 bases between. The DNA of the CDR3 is TGTGCCTGGAGTGTACGACCGGGAGGTTCACCCCTCCACTTT. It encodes CAWSVRPGGSPLHF.

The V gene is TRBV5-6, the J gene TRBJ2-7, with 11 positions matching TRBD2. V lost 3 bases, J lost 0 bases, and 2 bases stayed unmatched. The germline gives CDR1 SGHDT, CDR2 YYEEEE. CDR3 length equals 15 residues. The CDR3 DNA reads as TGTGCCAGCAGCTATAGCGGGAGGGCCTCCTACGAGCAGTACTTC. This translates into CASSYSGRASYEQYF.

The CDR3 region has the DNA TGCGCCAGCAGCTTTTTGACGACTCGCGGAGAGACCCAGTACTTC. Its translation is CASSFLTTRGETQYF. The chain employs TRBV5-1 and TRBJ2-5, with unresolved D. Per germline, CDR1 SGHRS and CDR2 YFSETQ. Between the trimmed V and J ends, which lost 2 bases and 4 bases, there was a span of 15 bases. This CDR3 is built from 15 residues.

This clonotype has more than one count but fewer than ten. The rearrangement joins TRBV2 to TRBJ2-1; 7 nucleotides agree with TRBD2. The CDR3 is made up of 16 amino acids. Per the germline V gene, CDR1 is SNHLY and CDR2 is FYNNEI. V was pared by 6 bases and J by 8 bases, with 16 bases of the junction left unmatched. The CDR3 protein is CASRTGPAGILYEQFF. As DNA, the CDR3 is TGTGCCAGCAGAACGGGCCCAGCGGGAATTTTATATGAGCAGTTCTTC. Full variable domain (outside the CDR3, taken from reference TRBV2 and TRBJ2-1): EPEVTQTPSHQVTQMGQEVILRCVPISNHLYFYWYRQILGQKVEFLVSFYNNEISEKSEIFDDQFSVERPDGSNFTLKIRSTKLEDSAMYFCASRTGPAGILYEQFFGPGTRLTVL.

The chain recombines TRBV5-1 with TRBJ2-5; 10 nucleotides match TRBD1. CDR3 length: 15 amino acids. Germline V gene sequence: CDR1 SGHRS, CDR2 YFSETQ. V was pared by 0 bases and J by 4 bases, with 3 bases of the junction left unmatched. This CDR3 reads CASSLAGTGVETQYF. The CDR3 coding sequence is TGCGCCAGCAGCTTGGCCGGGACAGGGGTAGAGACCCAGTACTTC.

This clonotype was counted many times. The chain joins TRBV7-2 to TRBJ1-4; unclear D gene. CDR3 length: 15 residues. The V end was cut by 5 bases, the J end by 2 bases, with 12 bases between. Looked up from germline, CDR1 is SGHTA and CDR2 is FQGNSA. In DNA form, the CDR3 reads TGTGCCAGCAGCGACGGACTGGGTACTAATGAAAAACTGTTTTTT. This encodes CASSDGLGTNEKLFF.

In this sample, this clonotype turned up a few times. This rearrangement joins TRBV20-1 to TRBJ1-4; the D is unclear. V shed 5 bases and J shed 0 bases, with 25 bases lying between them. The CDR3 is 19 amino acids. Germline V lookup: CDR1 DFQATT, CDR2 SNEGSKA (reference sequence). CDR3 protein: CSARAILISLASTNEKLFF. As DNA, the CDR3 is TGCAGTGCTCGGGCTATCCTCATCAGCTTGGCATCAACTAATGAAAAACTGTTTTTT.

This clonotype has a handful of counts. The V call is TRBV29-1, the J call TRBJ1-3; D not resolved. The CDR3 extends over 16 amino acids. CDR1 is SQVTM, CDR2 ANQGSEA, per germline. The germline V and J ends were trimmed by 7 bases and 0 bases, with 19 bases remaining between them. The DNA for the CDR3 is TGCAGCGCCGCCGAGGACGGAAGAAGCTCTGGAAACACCATATATTTT. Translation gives CSAAEDGRSSGNTIYF. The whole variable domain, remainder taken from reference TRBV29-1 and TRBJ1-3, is SAVISQKPSRDICQRGTSLTIQCQVDSQVTMMFWYRQQPGQSLTLIATANQGSEATYESGFVIDKFPISRPNLTFSTLTVSNMSPEDSSIYLCSAAEDGRSSGNTIYFGEGSWLTVV.

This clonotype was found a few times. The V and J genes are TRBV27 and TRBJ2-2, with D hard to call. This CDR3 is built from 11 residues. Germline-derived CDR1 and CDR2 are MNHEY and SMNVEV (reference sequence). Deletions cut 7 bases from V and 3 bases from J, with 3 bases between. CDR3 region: CASKDTGELFF. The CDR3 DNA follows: TGTGCCAGCAAGGACACCGGGGAGCTGTTTTTT.